This T cell receptor (beta chain) was captured in a study of STAT5B mutations in CD4+ large granular lymphocyte leukemia. Per the authors' pipeline: The detection floor for productive clonotype frequency was 2.59 x 10-5. Libraries were prepared by immunoSEQ multiplex PCR; TCRdb keeps only in-frame clonotypes and omits some of them. V and J calls plus clone size are reproduced from that table; the DNA served to infer D and trimming. The sample includes about 31,000 clones, 76% of them seen just once. Points from the study as a whole: 8/27 top patient clones versus 2/35 control clones were TRBV06-family. No patients shared main leukemic clonotypes, though around 27% appeared at low frequency elsewhere.

This clone turned up a few times. The target antigen is unknown. The ends were cut back, 2 bases at V and 7 bases at J, with 12 bases in the middle. The CDR3 is 15 residues long. CDR1 MNHNY and CDR2 SVGAGI come from the germline V gene (reference sequence). This sequence originates from a human donor in good health. The sequencing input was CD4+ T cells from blood buffy coats. This chain links TRBV6-6 with TRBJ1-6; D perhaps matches TRBD1 (6 bases). This CDR3 reads CASSYDGQINSPLHF. CDR3 bases: TGTGCCAGCAGTTACGACGGACAGATAAATTCACCCCTCCACTTT.